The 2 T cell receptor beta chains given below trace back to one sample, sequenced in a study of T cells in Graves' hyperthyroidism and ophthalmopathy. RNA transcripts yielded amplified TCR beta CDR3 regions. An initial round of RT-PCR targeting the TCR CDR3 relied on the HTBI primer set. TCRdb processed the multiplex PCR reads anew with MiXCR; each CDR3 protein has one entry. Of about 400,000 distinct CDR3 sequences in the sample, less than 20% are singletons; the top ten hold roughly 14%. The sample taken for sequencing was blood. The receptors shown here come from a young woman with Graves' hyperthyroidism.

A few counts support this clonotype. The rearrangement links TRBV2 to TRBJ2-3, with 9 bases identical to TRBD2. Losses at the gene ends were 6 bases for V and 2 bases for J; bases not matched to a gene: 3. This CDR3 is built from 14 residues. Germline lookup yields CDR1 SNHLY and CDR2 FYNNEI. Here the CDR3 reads CASRPGLATDTQYF. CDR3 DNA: TGTGCCAGCAGGCCGGGACTAGCCACAGATACGCAGTATTTT.

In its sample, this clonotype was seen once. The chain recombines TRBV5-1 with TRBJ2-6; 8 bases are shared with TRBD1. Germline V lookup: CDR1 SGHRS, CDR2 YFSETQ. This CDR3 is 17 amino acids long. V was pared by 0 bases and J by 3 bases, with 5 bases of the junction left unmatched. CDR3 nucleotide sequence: TGCGCCAGCAGCTTGGAAGGCAGGGGGCTTGGGGCCAACGTCCTGACTTTC. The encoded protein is CASSLEGRGLGANVLTF.